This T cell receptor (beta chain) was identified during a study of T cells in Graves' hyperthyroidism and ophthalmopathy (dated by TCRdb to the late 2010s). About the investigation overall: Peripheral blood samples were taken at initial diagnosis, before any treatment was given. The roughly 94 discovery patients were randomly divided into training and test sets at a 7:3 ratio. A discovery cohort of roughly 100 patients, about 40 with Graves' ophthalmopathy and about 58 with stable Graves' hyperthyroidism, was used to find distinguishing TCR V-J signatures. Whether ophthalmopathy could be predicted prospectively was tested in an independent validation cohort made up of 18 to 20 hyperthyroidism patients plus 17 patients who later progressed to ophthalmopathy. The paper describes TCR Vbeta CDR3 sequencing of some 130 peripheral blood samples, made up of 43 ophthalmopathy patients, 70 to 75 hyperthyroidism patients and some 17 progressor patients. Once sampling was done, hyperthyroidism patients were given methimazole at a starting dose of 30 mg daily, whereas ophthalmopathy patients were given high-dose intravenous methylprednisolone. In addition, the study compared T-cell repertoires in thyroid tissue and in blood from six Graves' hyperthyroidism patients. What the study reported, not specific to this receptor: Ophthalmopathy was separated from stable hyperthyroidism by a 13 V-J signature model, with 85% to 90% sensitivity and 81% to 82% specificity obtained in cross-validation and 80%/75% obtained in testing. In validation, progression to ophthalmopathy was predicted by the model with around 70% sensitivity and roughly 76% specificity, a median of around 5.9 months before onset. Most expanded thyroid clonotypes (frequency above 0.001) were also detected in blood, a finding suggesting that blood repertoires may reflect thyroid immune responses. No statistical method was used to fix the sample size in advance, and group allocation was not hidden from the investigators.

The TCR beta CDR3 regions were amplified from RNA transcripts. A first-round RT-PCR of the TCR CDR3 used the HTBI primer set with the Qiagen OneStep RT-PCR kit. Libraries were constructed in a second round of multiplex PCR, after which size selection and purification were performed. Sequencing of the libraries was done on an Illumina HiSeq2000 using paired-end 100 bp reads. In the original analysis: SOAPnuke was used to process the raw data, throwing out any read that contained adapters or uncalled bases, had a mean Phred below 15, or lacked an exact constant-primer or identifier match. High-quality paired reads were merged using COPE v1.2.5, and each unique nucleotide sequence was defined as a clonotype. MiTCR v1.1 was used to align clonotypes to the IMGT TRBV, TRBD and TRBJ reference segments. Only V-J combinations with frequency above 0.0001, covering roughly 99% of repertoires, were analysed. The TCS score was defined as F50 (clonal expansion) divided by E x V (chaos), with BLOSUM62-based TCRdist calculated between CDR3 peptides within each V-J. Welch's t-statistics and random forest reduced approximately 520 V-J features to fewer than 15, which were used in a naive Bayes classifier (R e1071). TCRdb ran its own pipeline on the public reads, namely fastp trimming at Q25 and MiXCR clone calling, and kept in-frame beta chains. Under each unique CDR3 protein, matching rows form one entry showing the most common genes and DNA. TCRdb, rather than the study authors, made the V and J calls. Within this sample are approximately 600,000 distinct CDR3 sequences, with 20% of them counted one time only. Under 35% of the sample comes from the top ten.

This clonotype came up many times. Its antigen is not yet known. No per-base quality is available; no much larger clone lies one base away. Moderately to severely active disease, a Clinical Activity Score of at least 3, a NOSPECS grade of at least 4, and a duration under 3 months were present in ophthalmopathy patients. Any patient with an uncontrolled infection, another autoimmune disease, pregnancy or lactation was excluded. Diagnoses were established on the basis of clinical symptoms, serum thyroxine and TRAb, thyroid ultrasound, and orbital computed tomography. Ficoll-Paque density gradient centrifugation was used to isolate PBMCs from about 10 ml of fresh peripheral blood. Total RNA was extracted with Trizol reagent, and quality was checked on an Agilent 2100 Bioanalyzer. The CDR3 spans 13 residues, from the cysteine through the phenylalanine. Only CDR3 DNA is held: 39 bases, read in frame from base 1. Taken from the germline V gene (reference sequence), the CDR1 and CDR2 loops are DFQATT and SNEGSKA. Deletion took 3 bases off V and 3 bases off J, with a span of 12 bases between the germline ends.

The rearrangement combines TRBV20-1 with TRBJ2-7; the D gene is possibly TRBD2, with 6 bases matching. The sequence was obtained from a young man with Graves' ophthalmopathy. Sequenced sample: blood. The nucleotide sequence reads TGCAGTGCTAGGCTAGCGACCTTCTACGAGCAGTACTTC. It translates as CSARLATFYEQYF.